This T cell receptor beta chain was documented in a study of T cells in Graves' hyperthyroidism and ophthalmopathy. TCR beta CDR3 regions were amplified from RNA transcripts. In the first-round RT-PCR of the TCR CDR3, the HTBI primer set was used. Each CDR3 protein gets one entry after TCRdb re-called the multiplex PCR reads with MiXCR. There are 300,000 to 450,000 distinct CDR3 sequences in the sample; approximately 13% occur only once, and 9.2% lies in the top ten. Hyperthyroidism in the patients, aged 18 to 65, was newly diagnosed and under 2 months in duration. Clinicians diagnosed patients from clinical symptoms, serum thyroxine and TRAb, thyroid ultrasound and orbital computed tomography. Germline V gives CDR1 MDHEN, CDR2 SYDVKM. The CDR3 runs 17 residues. V trimming: 5 bases; J trimming: 3 bases; junction bases outside the gene matches: 8.

The rearrangement uses TRBV28 and TRBJ2-2; the match to TRBD2 covers 11 bases. Sequencing was done on a sample of blood. This receptor was identified in a woman aged 18-29 years with Graves' hyperthyroidism. The CDR3 DNA follows: TGTGCCAGCAGTCCCTCTACTAGCGGGAGCGACACCGGGGAGCTGTTTTTT. This sequence encodes CASSPSTSGSDTGELFF.